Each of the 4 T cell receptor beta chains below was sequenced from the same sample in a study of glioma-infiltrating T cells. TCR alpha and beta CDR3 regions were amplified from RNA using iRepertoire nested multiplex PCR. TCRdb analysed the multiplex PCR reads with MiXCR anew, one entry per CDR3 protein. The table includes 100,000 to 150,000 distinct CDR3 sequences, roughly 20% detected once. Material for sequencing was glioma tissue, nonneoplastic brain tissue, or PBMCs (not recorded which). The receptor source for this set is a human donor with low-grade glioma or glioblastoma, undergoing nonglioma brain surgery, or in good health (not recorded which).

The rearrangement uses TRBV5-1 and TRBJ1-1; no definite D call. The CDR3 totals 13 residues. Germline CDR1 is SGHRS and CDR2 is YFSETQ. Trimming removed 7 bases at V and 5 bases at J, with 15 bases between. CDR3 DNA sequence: TGCGCCAGCCGGGCCCTCTCTGGGACTGAAGCTTTCTTT. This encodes CASRALSGTEAFF.

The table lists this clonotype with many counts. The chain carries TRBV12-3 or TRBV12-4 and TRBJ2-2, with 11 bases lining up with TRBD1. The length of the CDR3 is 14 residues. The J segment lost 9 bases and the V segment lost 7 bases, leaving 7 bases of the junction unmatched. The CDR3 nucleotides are TGTGCCAGCAACCCCTCGGACAGGGGGCGGGAGCTGTTTTTT. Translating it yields CASNPSDRGRELFF.

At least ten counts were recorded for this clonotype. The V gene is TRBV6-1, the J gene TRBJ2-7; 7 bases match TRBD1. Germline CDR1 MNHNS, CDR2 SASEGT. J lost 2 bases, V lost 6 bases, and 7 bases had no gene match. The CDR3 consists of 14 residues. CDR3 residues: CASRGQTSTYEQYF. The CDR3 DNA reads TGTGCCAGCAGGGGACAGACCTCAACCTACGAGCAGTACTTC.

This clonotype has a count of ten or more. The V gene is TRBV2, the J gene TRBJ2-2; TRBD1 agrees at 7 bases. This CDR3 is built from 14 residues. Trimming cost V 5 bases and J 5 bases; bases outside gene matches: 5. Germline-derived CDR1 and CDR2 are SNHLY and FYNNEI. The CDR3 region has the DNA TGTGCCAGCAGTTGGACAGGCGAAACCGGGGAGCTGTTTTTT. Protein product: CASSWTGETGELFF.